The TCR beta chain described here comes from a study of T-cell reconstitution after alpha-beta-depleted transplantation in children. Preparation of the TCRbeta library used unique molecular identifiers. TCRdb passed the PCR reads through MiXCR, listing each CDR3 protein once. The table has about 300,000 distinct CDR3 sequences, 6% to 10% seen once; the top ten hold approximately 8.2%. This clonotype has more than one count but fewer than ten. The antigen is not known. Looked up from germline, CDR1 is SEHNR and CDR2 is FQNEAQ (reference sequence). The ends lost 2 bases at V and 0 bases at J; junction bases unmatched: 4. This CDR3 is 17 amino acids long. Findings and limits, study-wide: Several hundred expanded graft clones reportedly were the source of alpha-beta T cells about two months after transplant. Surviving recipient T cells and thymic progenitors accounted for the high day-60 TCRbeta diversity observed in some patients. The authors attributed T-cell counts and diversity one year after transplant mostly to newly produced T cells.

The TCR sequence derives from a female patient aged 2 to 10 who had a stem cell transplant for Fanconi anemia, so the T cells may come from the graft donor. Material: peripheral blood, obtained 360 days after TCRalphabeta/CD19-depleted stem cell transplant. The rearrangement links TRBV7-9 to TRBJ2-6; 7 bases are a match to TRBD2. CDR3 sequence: CASSLNGGFSGANVLTF. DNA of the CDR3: TGTGCCAGCAGCTTAAACGGGGGGTTCTCTGGGGCCAACGTCCTGACTTTC. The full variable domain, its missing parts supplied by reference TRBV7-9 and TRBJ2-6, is DTGVSQNPRHKITKRGQNVTFRCDPISEHNRLYWYRQTLGQGPEFLTYFQNEAQLEKSRLLSDRFSAERPKGSFSTLEIQRTEQGDSAMYLCASSLNGGFSGANVLTFGAGSRLTVL.